This entry features one TCR beta chain sequence. The data belong to a study of blood T cell repertoires in COVID-19. Study at large: The origin of the acute and convalescent COVID-19 samples was the United States, Italy and Spain. PBMCs, B-cell-depleted T cells, or T cells were the source of the cDNA or gDNA that made up the material.

As handled by the study authors: Quantification of nucleated cells was approximated via reference gene primer amplification. Clones were sequenced by immunoSEQ multiplex PCR, and TCRdb holds only the in-frame ones, with some missing. The V and J calls and clone size come from that table; D and trimming were worked out from the DNA. The repertoire includes about 150,000 clones, around 82% of them detected once, and 0.63% sits in the top ten. In germline, CDR1 is ENHRY, CDR2 SYGVKD. The V gene end was trimmed by 2 bases and the J gene end by 5 bases; junction bases not matched to a gene: 6. The CDR3 has 16 amino acids. The Seattle site enrolled patients during active infection and followed them longitudinally.

V usage is TRBV10-3 and J usage is TRBJ2-1; 10 positions match TRBD2. The receptor was derived from a man in his sixties with COVID-19, enrolled during active disease. The specimen was peripheral blood. As DNA, the CDR3 is TGTGCCATCAGTGAGACCCTAGCGGGGGAACACAATGAGCAGTTCTTC. Amino acids: CAISETLAGEHNEQFF.